Following are 12 T cell receptor beta chains from one sample sequenced in a study of T-cell reconstitution after alpha-beta-depleted transplantation in children. A TCRbeta library incorporating unique molecular identifiers was prepared. Each CDR3 protein gets one entry after TCRdb re-called the PCR reads with MiXCR. Of 780,000 or so distinct CDR3 sequences detected, less than 20% appear once; the ten largest clones hold 5%. The sequenced sample was PBMCs, mostly from graft donor cells, obtained 360 days after TCRalphabeta/CD19-depleted stem cell transplant. Every receptor here comes from a male patient younger than 18 who had a stem cell transplant for acute lymphoblastic leukemia, so the T cells may come from the graft donor.

This clonotype turned up a few times. J is TRBJ2-5 and V is TRBV14; D is ambiguous. The germline CDR1 and CDR2 sequences are SGHDN and FVKESK. CDR3 length: 13 amino acids. The V and J ends lost 2 bases and 2 bases respectively, with 6 bases between them. DNA of the CDR3: TGTGCCAGCAGCCAATTAACGCAAGAGACCCAGTACTTC. This codes for CASSQLTQETQYF.

At least ten counts were recorded for this clonotype. The chain links TRBV29-1 to TRBJ2-7; the D is unclear. The length of the CDR3 is 13 residues. Trimming removed 3 bases at V and 3 bases at J, with 12 bases between. CDR1 and CDR2 (germline): SQVTM, ANQGSEA. In DNA form, the CDR3 reads TGCAGCGTTGATGGCGGTACACTCTACGAGCAGTACTTC. Protein: CSVDGGTLYEQYF.

V usage is TRBV6-1 and J usage is TRBJ2-2; 7 nucleotides line up with TRBD2. This CDR3 contains 18 residues. The germline gives CDR1 MNHNS, CDR2 SASEGT. Trimming cost V 7 bases and J 3 bases; bases outside gene matches: 17. CDR3 residues: CASTWGGIAAVDTGELFF. DNA for the CDR3: TGTGCCAGCACCTGGGGGGGTATCGCCGCTGTGGACACCGGGGAGCTGTTTTTT.

This clonotype was found many times. The V gene is TRBV4-2, the J gene TRBJ2-2; 10 bases match TRBD2. V dropped 1 base and J dropped 5; count of bases not matched to a gene: 4. Germline loops: CDR1 LGHNA, CDR2 YNFKEQ. The CDR3 has 16 residues. CDR3 nucleotides: TGTGCCAGCAGCCAAGGGCTAGCGGGAGAAACCGGGGAGCTGTTTTTT. Translated, it gives CASSQGLAGETGELFF.

This clonotype was counted ten times or more. The chain combines TRBV27 with TRBJ2-7; 10 bases align to TRBD1. The CDR3 totals 15 residues. V dropped 6 bases and J dropped 2; count of bases not matched to a gene: 7. The germline CDR1 and CDR2 sequences are MNHEY and SMNVEV (reference sequence). The CDR3 DNA reads as TGTGCCAGCAGCCCCGGGACAGGGGTCACCTACGAGCAGTACTTC. It codes for CASSPGTGVTYEQYF.

The chain carries TRBV5-1 and TRBJ1-3, with TRBD1 matching over 7 bases. V trimming: 4 bases; J trimming: 4 bases; junction bases outside the gene matches: 2. CDR3 length: 13 amino acids. The germline V gene encodes CDR1 SGHRS and CDR2 YFSETQ. The CDR3 spells CASSEGQGNTIYF. The DNA for the CDR3 is TGCGCCAGCAGCGAGGGACAGGGAAACACCATATATTTT.

This rearrangement joins TRBV6-5 to TRBJ2-7; 7 nucleotides match TRBD2. J was trimmed by 6 bases and V by 0 bases; bases with no gene match: 5. The CDR3 consists of 14 residues. The germline CDR1 and CDR2 sequences are MNHEY and SVGAGI. CDR3: CASSYSFGGSEQYF. CDR3 DNA sequence: TGTGCCAGCAGTTACTCGTTCGGGGGGAGCGAGCAGTACTTC.

This clonotype was counted only a few times. The chain has TRBV29-1 and TRBJ2-5, with 7 bases aligning to TRBD1. After removal of 4 bases from V and 5 bases from J, the junction contained 4 bases not matched to a gene. Germline V gives CDR1 SQVTM, CDR2 ANQGSEA. The CDR3 sequence is 12 residues long. The CDR3 coding sequence is TGCAGCGTTGGAGGGGGCTTGGAGACCCAGTACTTC. Its translation is CSVGGGLETQYF.

The chain couples TRBV7-9 to TRBJ2-1; 9 nucleotides line up with TRBD1. Germline V gives CDR1 SEHNR, CDR2 FQNEAQ (reference sequence). The J segment lost 2 bases and the V segment lost 1 base, leaving 6 bases of the junction unmatched. This CDR3 has 17 residues. The CDR3: CASSLGSGTGPYNEQFF. Written as DNA, the CDR3 is TGTGCCAGCAGCTTAGGCTCCGGGACAGGGCCCTACAATGAGCAGTTCTTC.

The chain combines TRBV2 with TRBJ2-1; D is unresolved. Trimming took 4 bases from V and 0 from J, leaving 4 bases between them. This CDR3 is 13 amino acids long. The germline V gene encodes CDR1 SNHLY and CDR2 FYNNEI. The CDR3 DNA is TGTGCCAGCAGTGTTGTCTCCTACAATGAGCAGTTCTTC. Amino acids: CASSVVSYNEQFF.

The chain is built from TRBV7-8 and TRBJ2-7; 11 bases line up with TRBD2. Germline loops: CDR1 SGHVS, CDR2 FQNEAQ. The CDR3 consists of 17 residues. The V gene end was trimmed by 6 bases and the J gene end by 5 bases; junction bases not matched to a gene: 15. The CDR3 DNA sequence: TGTGCCAGCAGGCGTGGACTAGCGGGCTGGTATGGCCACGAGCAGTACTTC. This encodes CASRRGLAGWYGHEQYF. Combining the CDR3 with reference TRBV7-8 and TRBJ2-7 gives the whole variable domain GAGVSQSPRYKVAKRGQDVALRCDPISGHVSLFWYQQALGQGPEFLTYFQNEAQLDKSGLPSDRFFAERPEGSVSTLKIQRTQQEDSAVYLCASRRGLAGWYGHEQYFGPGTRLTVT.

Comments on this clonotype: The junction differs from germline at one of its ends, possibly a read error. The V gene is TRBV2, the J gene TRBJ2-7; 10 bases are shared with TRBD2. CDR1 and CDR2 from the germline V gene are SNHLY and FYNNEI. This CDR3 has 17 residues. The CDR3 reads CASCERKGLANAYEQYF. In DNA form, the CDR3 reads TGTGCCAGCTGTGAAAGGAAGGGACTAGCGAACGCCTACGAGCAGTACTTC.